The TCR beta chain described here comes from a study of cytomegalovirus exposure and HLA in healthy donors. From germline, CDR1 is SGHNT and CDR2 YYREEE (reference sequence). V lost 0 bases and J lost 5; bases outside the gene matches: 1. The CDR3 spans 13 residues. The study ran its PCR with 60 Vbeta and 13 Jbeta primers. Some clones are missing from TCRdb's copy, which holds only in-frame ones; the method was immunoSEQ multiplex PCR. The sample lists under 200,000 clones, approximately 65% occurring once. This clonotype was obtained from a man aged 40-50 years in good health and CMV-seronegative. The sample was PBMCs. V is TRBV5-4 and J is TRBJ2-7; 8 bases match TRBD1. The CDR3 region has the DNA TGTGCCAGCAGCTTGGACAGGGGGAACGAGCAGTACTTC. Protein sequence: CASSLDRGNEQYF.